This entry concerns a single T cell receptor beta chain. These data originate in a study of T cell responses to AZD1222 COVID-19 vaccine. CDR1 is SGHTA, CDR2 FQGTGA, per germline. V was trimmed by 11 bases and J by 0 bases, leaving 13 bases between them. The CDR3 has 14 amino acids. Produced via immunoSEQ multiplex PCR; TCRdb's table is partial and in-frame only. The sample holds 70,000 to 95,000 clones, around 87% seen once. This clonotype was obtained from an adult in good health. This chain connects TRBV7-3 to TRBJ1-4, with a tentative D call TRBD1 (5 bases). The sample was peripheral blood, taken on day 0 of MenACWY control vaccination. CDR3 nucleotide sequence: TGTGCCGCTGGGGCAGACCCAACTAATGAAAAACTGTTTTTT. Translated, it gives CAAGADPTNEKLFF. Supplemented by reference TRBV7-3 and TRBJ1-4, the full variable domain reads GAGVSQTPSNKVTEKGKYVELRCDPISGHTALYWYRQSLGQGPEFLIYFQGTGAADDSGLPNDRFFAVRPEGSVSTLKIQRTERGDSAVYLCAAGADPTNEKLFFGSGTQLSVL.